The entry below describes one T cell receptor (beta chain). Its antigen is not known. This entry is derived from a study of T cell responses to AZD1222 COVID-19 vaccine. Study in general: Second-dose groups at about 4 or about 12 weeks were pooled. Overall study results and limits: Donors in the cohort were predominantly white British and more often female, and clonal diversity was possibly underestimated. Among those given AZD1222, only five or six were seropositive at baseline. Samples come after the peak T cell response, not at day 14.

The method was immunoSEQ multiplex PCR; TCRdb's version includes in-frame clones alone and lacks a portion of them. The sample carries approximately 170,000 clones, more than 85% recorded once. Germline V lookup: CDR1 SNHLY, CDR2 FYNNEI. V lost 4 bases to trimming and J lost 0 bases; unmatched junction nucleotides: 7. This CDR3 comprises 17 residues. This chain joins TRBV2 and TRBJ2-1; 9 positions agree with TRBD2. The TCR was taken from an adult in good health. The sequences come from peripheral blood, collected on day 0 of AZD1222 vaccination. CDR3 amino acids: CASSAWREGHSYNEQFF. The CDR3 DNA reads TGTGCCAGCAGTGCATGGCGGGAGGGACACTCCTACAATGAGCAGTTCTTC.